Listed here is a single T cell receptor (beta chain). The sample belongs to a study of control samples from healthy donors and cancer patients. The protocol was immunoSEQ multiplex PCR, while the TCRdb copy is restricted to in-frame clones and leaves out a portion. The listing records some 190,000 clones. Material for sequencing was blood. This TCR came from a woman in her 30s in good health.

The CDR3 spells CASISWSSYNSPLHF. As DNA, the CDR3 is TGTGCCAGCATATCGTGGAGCTCCTATAATTCACCCCTCCACTTT. The rearrangement uses TRBV6-5 and TRBJ1-6; D is unresolved. V shed 7 bases and J shed 0 bases, with 10 bases lying between them. The CDR3 has 15 amino acids. Germline values: CDR1 MNHEY, CDR2 SVGAGI.